Included here is one TCR beta chain sequence, with context. The clone's antigen remains unknown. There are no base qualities to consult, and no much larger clone falls within one base. Enrolling through a virtual design, the prospective study's participants ranged in age from roughly 18 to 100 years and lived across roughly 23 United States geographic areas. In the prospective study, cohorts were assigned on the basis of participant-reported clinical history obtained from a screening survey and a study questionnaire. For ImmuneRACE Cohort 3, a participant was defined as recovered based on two consecutive negative NP/OP PCR tests, clearance by a healthcare professional, or resolution of symptoms. In the prospective study, mobile phlebotomists collected whole blood, serum and a nasopharyngeal or oropharyngeal swab from each participant. Prospective study participants could optionally give additional blood draws and questionnaires over an approximately two-month period. Before DNA extraction, blood samples from the prospective study were shipped at room temperature or frozen.

The immunoSEQ Assay, a bias-controlled multiplex PCR, was used to amplify TCRbeta CDR3 regions from genomic DNA. As for how the authors treated the data: The number of nucleated cells in each sample was estimated from the amplification of reference gene primers within the assay. To quantify the absolute abundance of each unique TCRbeta CDR3 rearrangement, sequence reads were collapsed and filtered. For each sample, productive Simpson clonality was calculated as the square root of Simpson's diversity index across productive rearrangements. Drawn from immuneACCESS, this table holds only the in-frame rearrangements with V and J called that TCRdb kept. Clones are partly lost; checked studies trace under half to an unresolved V gene and leave the rest unexplained. The DNA gave D and trimming, while V, J and clone size come from that table. The sample table contains about 160,000 clones; only one count was recorded for 82% of them. Around 18% of the sample is taken by the ten largest.

The data originate from a study of blood T cell repertoires in COVID-19 (dated by TCRdb to 2019 to 2021). General notes on the study: Samples covering the acute and convalescent phases of COVID-19 were provided by collaborators in the United States, Italy and Spain. The prospective study material was composed of cDNA or gDNA derived from T cells, B-cell-depleted T cells, or PBMCs. The dataset comprised deeply sampled blood TCRbeta repertoires from subjects exposed to, actively infected with, or recovered from COVID-19. The samples were drawn from two sources: the first 160 participants of the ongoing ImmuneRACE study, and 1,000 to 1,500 subjects contributed by 6 global collaborators. The repertoires were made available in a free public database intended to serve as a resource for research on the immune response to SARS-CoV-2. Where HLA class I and class II types were available, the types were taken from metadata supplied by the sample provider, not from assay-based typing. The sample metadata nearly always contained a de-identified subject ID, COVID-19 status, age in years and sex. What the research found in general, with its limitations: How much clinical and demographic metadata was included differed by source and by participant, and the metadata was provided uncurated.

The germline V gene sets CDR1 to SGHAT and CDR2 to FQNNGV. Unmatched junction bases come to 10, with V trimmed by 5 bases and J by 6 bases. The CDR3 measures 15 amino acids from cysteine to phenylalanine. Only the CDR3 portion is preserved as DNA: 45 bases, with reading frame beginning at the first base. The sequence is built from TRBV11-2 and TRBJ2-7; TRBD1 lines up with 10 middle nucleotides. The sequence was obtained from a man aged 60 to 69 who had recovered from COVID-19. Input material: PBMCs or T cells enriched from blood (not recorded which). The CDR3 protein sequence reads: CASSGGTGDFSEQYF. The DNA reads as follows: TGTGCCAGCAGCGGTGGGACAGGGGATTTTTCCGAGCAGTACTTC.